These T cell receptor beta chains were read from a single sample in a study of blood T cell dynamics during melanoma immunotherapy. Produced via immunoSEQ multiplex PCR; TCRdb's table is partial and in-frame only. The sample has 7,500 to 10,000 clones, 70% to 90% seen once. Specimen: blood, collected from a patient treated with checkpoint blockade. These receptors were obtained from a human donor with melanoma. Both conserved end residues are part of each CDR3. Each record gives: CDR3 length, clone size, D gene, V gene, J gene, CDR3 DNA, CDR3 protein. The D gene is left open where the match is weak. Size is stated for part of the rows, as once, few or many counts, or as a class when the clone is expanded.

>11|NA|NA|TRBV6-1|TRBJ1-4
TGTGCCAGCAGTGGGGCTGAAAAACTGTTTTTT
CASSGAEKLFF
>14|NA|NA|TRBV18|TRBJ2-5
TGTGCCAGCTCACGGCAGGGTTCACGGGAGACCCAGTACTTC
CASSRQGSRETQYF
>14|NA|NA|TRBV18|TRBJ1-2
TGTGCCAGCTCACCACCTACAGAATCCTATGGCTACACCTTC
CASSPPTESYGYTF
>15|large|TRBD1|TRBV6-5|TRBJ2-7
TGTGCCAGCAGTTACTCGGGGACAGGTACCTACGAGCAGTACTTC
CASSYSGTGTYEQYF
>14|once|NA|TRBV30|TRBJ2-5
TGTGCCTGGAGTCCCTTCGGGGGGCCTCGGGCCCAGTACTTC
CAWSPFGGPRAQYF
>13|NA|NA|TRBV18|TRBJ2-5
TGTGCCAGCTCACCACCCCCACAAGAGACCCAGTACTTC
CASSPPPQETQYF
>15|NA|NA|TRBV2|TRBJ2-2
TGTGCCAGCCGGTCCGGGCGGTCCTACACCGGGGAGCTGTTTTTT
CASRSGRSYTGELFF
>15|NA|NA|TRBV7-2|TRBJ1-5
TGTGCCAGCAGCTGGACACCAGGGAGAAATCAGCCCCAGCATTTT
CASSWTPGRNQPQHF
>15|NA|TRBD2|TRBV7-8|TRBJ2-1
TGTGCCAGCAGCCCCGGGACTAGCCGAATCTATGAGCAGTTCTTC
CASSPGTSRIYEQFF
>14|once|NA|TRBV2|TRBJ2-7
TGTGCCAGCAGTGAAGTCGGACAGAGCTACGAGCAGTACTTC
CASSEVGQSYEQYF
>14|NA|NA|TRBV5-1|TRBJ2-2
TGCGCCAGCAGCTTGGGTGCGGGTTCCGGGGAGCTGTTTTTT
CASSLGAGSGELFF
>14|NA|NA|TRBV11-3|TRBJ2-3
TGTGCCAGCAGCTTAGGGTTAGCACCAGATACGCAGTATTTT
CASSLGLAPDTQYF
>15|NA|TRBD2|TRBV6-4|TRBJ2-3
TGTGCCAGCAGTGAAGTAGCGGGATCTGTAGATACGCAGTATTTT
CASSEVAGSVDTQYF
>13|NA|NA|TRBV15|TRBJ2-7
TGTGCCACCAGCAGAGACAGATCCTACGAGCAGTACTTC
CATSRDRSYEQYF
>14|NA|NA|TRBV7-9|TRBJ2-5
TGTGCCAGCAGCTCTAGACGGCACCAAGAGACCCAGTACTTC
CASSSRRHQETQYF
>15|NA|NA|TRBV27|TRBJ2-5
TGTGCCAGCAGTTTACAGAGAAAGTGGGAAGAGCCCCAGTACTTC
CASSLQRKWEEPQYF
>19|once|TRBD1|TRBV4-3|TRBJ2-6
TGCGCCAGCAGCCAAGCCTGGGCAGGGGGCTTGCCTGGGGCCAACGTCCTGACTTTC
CASSQAWAGGLPGANVLTF
>15|NA|NA|TRBV10-3|TRBJ1-2
TGTGCCATCAGGGAAACTACAGGGTTGGGCTATGGCTACACCTTC
CAIRETTGLGYGYTF
>13|NA|NA|TRBV5-1|TRBJ2-5
TGCGCCAGCAGCGACAGATCGCAAGAGACCCAGTACTTC
CASSDRSQETQYF
>16|NA|NA|TRBV13|TRBJ1-5
TGTGCCAGCAGCTTAAGCGCCGGACGGGGCAATCAGCCCCAGCATTTT
CASSLSAGRGNQPQHF
>12|once|NA|TRBV9|TRBJ2-3
TGTGCCAGCTCCCCCTCCGGAGATACGCAGTATTTT
CASSPSGDTQYF
>13|NA|NA|TRBV30|TRBJ2-7
TGTGCCTGGAGTATCGGACTAAACTACGAGCAGTACTTC
CAWSIGLNYEQYF
>12|NA|NA|TRBV30|TRBJ2-2
TGTGCCTGGAGAGGGGGAGCCGGGGAGCTGTTTTTT
CAWRGGAGELFF
>14|once|TRBD1|TRBV30|TRBJ1-4
TGTGCCTTGGGACAGACAGCAACTAATGAAAAACTGTTTTTT
CALGQTATNEKLFF
>13|NA|NA|TRBV28|TRBJ2-4
TGTGCCAGCTCGGCGGGGCGGGAAAACATTCAGTACTTC
CASSAGRENIQYF
>16|NA|TRBD2|TRBV7-2|TRBJ2-1
TGTGCCAGCAGGCAACGGGGACTAGCGGGAACCAATGAGCAGTTCTTC
CASRQRGLAGTNEQFF
>13|NA|NA|TRBV5-1|TRBJ2-7
TGCGCCAGCAGCTTTGACGATACCTACGAGCAGTACTTC
CASSFDDTYEQYF
>10|NA|NA|TRBV7-9|TRBJ2-5
TGTGCCAGCAGCCAGGAGACCCAGTACTTC
CASSQETQYF
>18|NA|NA|TRBV7-2|TRBJ2-6
TGTGCCAGCAGCTTATTGGGGGTCCAGAACTCTGGGGCCAACGTCCTGACTTTC
CASSLLGVQNSGANVLTF
>15|once|TRBD2|TRBV10-1|TRBJ2-3
TGCGCCAGCAGTGCCGGGACTAGCGACACAGATACGCAGTATTTT
CASSAGTSDTDTQYF
>16|NA|TRBD1|TRBV5-1|TRBJ2-3
TGCGCCAGCAGCTTGGCGGCAGGGGGCGCGGCAGATACGCAGTATTTT
CASSLAAGGAADTQYF
>17|NA|TRBD1|TRBV5-6|TRBJ2-1
TGTGCCAGCAACCCGGACAGGGGGACTTGGGACTACAATGAGCAGTTCTTC
CASNPDRGTWDYNEQFF
>15|NA|TRBD2|TRBV10-3|TRBJ2-5
TGTGCCATCACTCGCCCGGGGGGGCCCACGGAGACCCAGTACTTC
CAITRPGGPTETQYF
>14|NA|TRBD1|TRBV7-2|TRBJ1-6
TGTGCCAGCAGCGCTCGACAGGGAGGTTCACCCCTCCACTTT
CASSARQGGSPLHF
>13|few|NA|TRBV15|TRBJ1-2
TGTGCCACCAGCAGAGATCGAGTCTATGGCTACACCTTC
CATSRDRVYGYTF
>13|NA|NA|TRBV21-1|TRBJ1-4
TGTGCCAGCAGCAGAGACAGTAGCGAAAAACTGTTTTTT
CASSRDSSEKLFF